The clone carrying this TCR gamma chain was found a few times. Compared with germline, one end of the junction differs, possibly owing to a read error. Different DNA sequences within this sample yield the same CDR3. This CDR3 spans 11 amino acids. The germline V gene encodes CDR1 GITISATS and CDR2 ISYDGTV (reference sequence). These data come from a study of gamma-delta chains in newborns, infants, children. Study-wide context: Polyclonal expansion of innate γδ T cells after birth follows microbial exposure.

TCRdb reanalyzed the reads using CATT. This sample has roughly 1,600 gamma-chain clones, with around 12% found just once. Sequencing input: blood. The chain couples TRGV9 to TRGJ1 or TRGJ2. The TCR originated in a child who was a newborn, infant or young child, either healthy, febrile or measles-vaccinated (not recorded which). The CDR3 spells CALWEVRKKLF. The DNA for the CDR3 is TGCGCCTTGTGGGAGGTGCGGAAGAAACTCTTT.